This T cell receptor beta chain was recovered during a study of blood T cell repertoires in COVID-19. Clones were sequenced by immunoSEQ multiplex PCR, and TCRdb holds only the in-frame ones, with some missing. The sample carries 95,000 to 120,000 clones, 65% to 80% recorded once. The CDR3 has 15 amino acids. The V and J ends lost 2 bases and 6 bases respectively, with 11 bases between them. Germline V CDR1 and CDR2: MNHNS, SASEGT. The sequence was collected from a woman in her thirties or forties with acute or convalescent COVID-19. The specimen was peripheral blood. The J gene is TRBJ1-6, the V gene TRBV6-1; D call uncertain. The CDR3, as DNA: TGTGCCAGCAGTGAAATTCGTGGGCCTAATTCACCCCTCCACTTT. This sequence encodes CASSEIRGPNSPLHF.